This TCR beta chain was obtained from a study of T cell repertoires in cytomegalovirus infection (dated by TCRdb to between 2017 and 2020). About the full investigation: Alongside well-studied HLA-B-restricted epitopes, the peptide stimulations were aimed at recently identified HLA-C-restricted CMV epitopes, whose presentation resists viral immunomodulation. Donor HLA type was relevant to the analysis, because carriage of CMV infection together with the matching HLA type was indicated by public TCR beta signatures.

The label giving this sample's treatment or condition can be read as: in vitro stimulation with specific CMV peptide epitopes to enrich CMV-specific T cells. CDR1 and CDR2 were assigned from the germline V gene (reference sequence) as LNHDA and SQIVND. Relative to germline, V is 5 bases shorter and J is 8 bases shorter, with 28 bases between their ends. Reading from cysteine to phenylalanine, the CDR3 counts 18 amino acids. Only the CDR3 part of the read is kept: 54 bases, read in frame from the first base. Sequencer: Illumina HiSeq 1500. Using fastp trimming at Q25 and MiXCR clonotype assembly, TCRdb reanalyzed the public sequencing data and kept in-frame beta chains. Each CDR3 protein appears once, grouped with its most common genes and DNA. The sample profile shows about 770,000 distinct CDR3 sequences; 25% to 35% of them were found once. The ten largest make up around 13% of the sample. This clonotype appeared a few times. Its antigen is currently not known. One base away there is no much larger clone; base qualities are not given.

The investigation overall reported the following: The ex vivo response was dominated by HLA-C-restricted CMV-specific TCR beta clonotypes, which also provided the single most frequent clonotype in two of eight donors. In both this cohort and an independent roughly 330-donor cohort, the cumulative frequency of public TCR beta family members distinguished carriers of CMV infection plus the relevant HLA type.

The sequenced sample was cultured CD8+ T cells from PBMCs, obtained from culture after CMV antigen stimulation. This clonotype was sampled from a human donor in good health (CMV status not recorded). Some clones in this sample may be carry-over from other donors' samples. The sequence joins TRBV19 to TRBJ2-1, with an unclear D gene assignment. The nucleotide sequence is given as TGTGCCAGTAGTCTCGATCCTGACCCCAAGACCCGATCGGATGAGCAGTTCTTC. This sequence encodes CASSLDPDPKTRSDEQFF.